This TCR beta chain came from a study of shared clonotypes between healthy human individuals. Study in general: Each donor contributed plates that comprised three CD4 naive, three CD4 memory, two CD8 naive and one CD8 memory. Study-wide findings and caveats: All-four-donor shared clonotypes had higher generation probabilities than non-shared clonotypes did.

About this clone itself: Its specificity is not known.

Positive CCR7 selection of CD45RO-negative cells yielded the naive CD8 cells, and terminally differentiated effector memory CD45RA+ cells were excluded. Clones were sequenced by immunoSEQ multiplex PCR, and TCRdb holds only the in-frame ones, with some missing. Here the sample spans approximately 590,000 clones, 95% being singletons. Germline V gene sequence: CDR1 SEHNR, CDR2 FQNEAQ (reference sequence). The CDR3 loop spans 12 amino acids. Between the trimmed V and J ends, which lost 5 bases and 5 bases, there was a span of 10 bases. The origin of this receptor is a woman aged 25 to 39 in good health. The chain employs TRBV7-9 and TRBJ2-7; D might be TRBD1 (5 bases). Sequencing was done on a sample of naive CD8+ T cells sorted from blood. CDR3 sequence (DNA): TGTGCCAGCAGCCCAGACAGAGACGAGCAGTACTTC. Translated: CASSPDRDEQYF.